This T cell receptor (beta chain) stems from a study of blood T cell repertoires in COVID-19. This CDR3 has 14 residues. In germline, CDR1 is SQVTM, CDR2 ANQGSEA. With 7 bases clipped from V and 1 base from J, the junction kept 9 bases outside the gene matches. Sequencing used immunoSEQ multiplex PCR; TCRdb keeps in-frame clones, though not all of them. The repertoire holds fewer than 80,000 clones, roughly 80% seen once, with around 9.7% in the top ten. The gene calls are TRBV29-1 and TRBJ1-1, with 7 bases lining up with TRBD1. The clonotype was recovered from a woman of 80 years or more with acute or convalescent COVID-19. The material sequenced was peripheral blood. The CDR3 nucleotides read TGCAGCGGACGGGACAGTTCGAGGAACACTGAAGCTTTCTTT. Residues: CSGRDSSRNTEAFF.